This T cell receptor (beta chain) derives from a study of cytomegalovirus exposure and HLA in healthy donors. Study-level points and caveats: Later genetic work tied a missense DCLRE1C variant to beta-chain V and J trimming.

The study ran its PCR with 60 Vbeta and 13 Jbeta primers. Clones were read by immunoSEQ multiplex PCR, and TCRdb kept only the in-frame ones, dropping some. The table lists roughly 190,000 clones, about four fifths of them singletons. Germline assignment: CDR1 SGHNT and CDR2 YYREEE (reference sequence). Deletions cut 2 bases from V and 7 bases from J, with 7 bases between. The CDR3 sequence is 12 residues long. A remark on this clone: What it binds is unknown.

The chain has TRBV5-4 and TRBJ1-5, with D unresolved. The specimen was PBMCs. The sequence was collected from a woman aged 45-65 years in good health and CMV-seropositive. The CDR3 DNA sequence: TGTGCCAGCAGCTTAATCGGGCAGCCCCAGCATTTT. Residues: CASSLIGQPQHF.